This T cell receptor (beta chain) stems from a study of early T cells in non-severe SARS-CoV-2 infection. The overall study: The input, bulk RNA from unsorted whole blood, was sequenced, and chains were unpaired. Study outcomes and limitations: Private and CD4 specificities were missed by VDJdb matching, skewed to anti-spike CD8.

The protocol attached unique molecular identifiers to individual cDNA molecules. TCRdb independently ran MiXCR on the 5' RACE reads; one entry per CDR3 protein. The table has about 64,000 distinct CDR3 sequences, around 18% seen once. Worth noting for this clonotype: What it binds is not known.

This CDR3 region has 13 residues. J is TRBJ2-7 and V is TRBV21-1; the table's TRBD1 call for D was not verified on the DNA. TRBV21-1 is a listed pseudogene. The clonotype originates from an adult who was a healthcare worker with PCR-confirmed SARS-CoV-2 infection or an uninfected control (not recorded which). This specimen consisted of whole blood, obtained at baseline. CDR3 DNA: TGTGCCAGCAGCAAAGAGGACAGCCTGGAGCAGTACTTC. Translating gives CASSKEDSLEQYF.